This T cell receptor (beta chain) was recorded in a study of beta chain features in type 1 diabetes. Expressed TCRB transcripts were sequenced because the isolated RNA had all been reverse transcribed beforehand. Produced via immunoSEQ multiplex PCR; TCRdb's table is partial and in-frame only. The sample has 680,000 or so clones; 15% to 19% are singletons. Germline CDR1 and CDR2: MDHEN and SYDVKM. The V end was cut by 7 bases, the J end by 13 bases, with 20 bases between. This CDR3 is built from 14 residues. The V and J genes are TRBV28 and TRBJ1-6; D possibly corresponds to TRBD1 (6 bases). This receptor was taken from a man aged 18-30 years in good health. Sequencing input: naive CD4+ T cells from blood. The DNA for the CDR3 is TGTGCCAGCACTCCCGGGACCGAGGGGGTGCCCCTCCACTTT. Protein sequence: CASTPGTEGVPLHF.